The 10 T cell receptor beta chains presented below share a single source sample, sequenced in a study of control samples from healthy donors and cancer patients. Profiled with immunoSEQ multiplex PCR; TCRdb holds only in-frame clones, not every one. Among 65,000 to 70,000 clones, roughly 82% were seen once, and the ten largest hold 2.9%. Sequencing was performed on PBMCs. The receptors stem from a woman in her forties or fifties with lung cancer.

The chain has TRBV11-3 and TRBJ1-1; 10 positions agree with TRBD1. From germline, CDR1 is SGHNT and CDR2 YENEEA. The CDR3 totals 15 residues. The V gene end was trimmed by 1 base and the J gene end by 4 bases; junction bases not matched to a gene: 3. CDR3 coding DNA: TGTGCCAGCAGCTTAGGGGGGGACAGGGGCACTGAAGCTTTCTTT. Protein sequence: CASSLGGDRGTEAFF.

The rearrangement joins TRBV28 to TRBJ1-2, with D perhaps TRBD1 (6 bases). The V gene's germline CDR1 is MDHEN and CDR2 SYDVKM. The CDR3 runs 15 residues. V was trimmed by 0 bases and J by 3 bases, leaving 11 bases between them. In DNA form, the CDR3 reads TGTGCCAGCAGTTTATGGCTGGACAGTTACTATGGCTACACCTTC. Amino acids: CASSLWLDSYYGYTF.

The V gene is TRBV25-1, the J gene TRBJ2-7, with TRBD1 matching over 10 bases. Germline assignment: CDR1 MGHDK and CDR2 SYGVNS. CDR3 length: 16 amino acids. V trimming: 1 base; J trimming: 2 bases; junction bases outside the gene matches: 5. The CDR3 here is CASSELGQGPTYEQYF. CDR3 DNA sequence: TGTGCCAGCAGTGAATTGGGACAGGGGCCTACCTACGAGCAGTACTTC.

The chain uses TRBV23-1 and TRBJ1-5, with D uncertain. TRBV23-1 is given ORF status, its function remaining uncertain. Trimming took off 0 bases at V and 3 bases at J, with 6 bases between the two ends. The CDR3 is 14 amino acids. The CDR3 sequence is CASSQSEVNQPQHF. The DNA of the CDR3 is TGCGCCAGCAGTCAATCAGAGGTCAATCAGCCCCAGCATTTT.

V gene TRBV28 combines with J gene TRBJ1-4; D call uncertain. There are 14 residues in the CDR3. The V end lost 3 bases, the J end lost 7 bases, and 12 bases lay between the germline ends. The germline gives CDR1 MDHEN, CDR2 SYDVKM. The CDR3 reads CASSFPLLPEKLFF. The CDR3 bases are TGTGCCAGCAGTTTTCCCCTCCTCCCTGAAAAACTGTTTTTT.

The CDR3 loop reads CASSLQETGNTGELFF. In DNA, the CDR3 is TGTGCCAGCAGCTTACAGGAGACGGGGAACACCGGGGAGCTGTTTTTT. The chain employs TRBV7-6 and TRBJ2-2; D unresolved. The CDR3 runs 16 residues. V was trimmed by 2 bases and J by 1 base, leaving 11 bases between them. Germline values: CDR1 SGHVS, CDR2 FNYEAQ.

This CDR3 reads CASSLEAGASTEAFF. For the CDR3, the DNA is TGCGCCAGCAGCTTGGAAGCAGGGGCGAGCACTGAAGCTTTCTTT. The J gene is TRBJ1-1, the V gene TRBV5-1; D is possibly TRBD1 (6 bases). V was trimmed by 0 bases and J by 4 bases, leaving 13 bases between them. CDR3 size: 15 residues. The germline CDR1 and CDR2 sequences are SGHRS and YFSETQ.

The V gene is TRBV7-9, the J gene TRBJ1-3; D is unresolved. The germline V gene encodes CDR1 SEHNR and CDR2 FQNEAQ (reference sequence). V lost 2 bases and J 3 bases, leaving 11 bases between the germline ends. The CDR3 loop spans 15 amino acids. The DNA for the CDR3 is TGTGCCAGCAGCTTAAGGCCTGGGCTTGGAAACACCATATATTTT. This translates into CASSLRPGLGNTIYF.

This chain connects TRBV2 to TRBJ1-1; D might be TRBD1 (5 bases). The V and J ends lost 4 bases and 2 bases respectively, with 8 bases between them. This CDR3 comprises 13 residues. The germline CDR1 and CDR2 sequences are SNHLY and FYNNEI. The CDR3 protein is CASSVQGNTEAFF. In nucleotides, the CDR3 is TGTGCCAGCAGTGTCCAGGGAAACACTGAAGCTTTCTTT.

The rearrangement joins TRBV9 to TRBJ2-2; tentative D call: TRBD1 (7 bases). There are 19 residues in the CDR3. Germline values: CDR1 SGDLS, CDR2 YYNGEE. Trimming took 0 bases from V and 5 from J, leaving 23 bases between them. The CDR3 protein is CASSVERRGRLPGTGELFF. The DNA of the CDR3 is TGTGCCAGCAGCGTAGAAAGGAGGGGGCGGCTTCCGGGTACCGGGGAGCTGTTTTTT.